The 24 T cell receptor beta chains below come from one sample, sequenced in a study of cytomegalovirus exposure and HLA in healthy donors. The primer mix had 60 Vbeta and 13 Jbeta primers. Repertoires were generated with immunoSEQ multiplex PCR, while TCRdb's copy carries only in-frame clones and drops some. The repertoire holds some 99,000 clones, with approximately 79% as singletons. The sample consisted of PBMCs. These receptors were collected from a male donor in good health and CMV-seronegative.

This chain uses TRBV18 with TRBJ1-5; 7 nucleotides match TRBD1. The germline gives CDR1 KGHSH, CDR2 LQKENI. The CDR3 has 15 amino acids. After removal of 5 bases from V and 5 bases from J, the junction contained 9 bases not matched to a gene. DNA for the CDR3: TGTGCCAGCTCATCCCAACAGGGGTCTTATCAGCCCCAGCATTTT. It encodes CASSSQQGSYQPQHF.

The V and J genes are TRBV9 and TRBJ1-2, with a tentative D call TRBD1 (6 bases). CDR3 length: 13 amino acids. Deletions cut 0 bases from V and 8 bases from J, with 11 bases between. Germline assignment: CDR1 SGDLS and CDR2 YYNGEE. The CDR3 sequence is CASSVAGTWGYTF. The CDR3 nucleotides are TGTGCCAGCAGCGTAGCCGGGACATGGGGCTACACCTTC.

The rearrangement uses TRBV29-1 and TRBJ2-2; no firm D call. CDR1 SQVTM and CDR2 ANQGSEA come from the germline V gene. Between the trimmed V and J ends, which lost 2 bases and 0 bases, there was a span of 4 bases. The CDR3 runs 13 residues. CDR3 coding DNA: TGCAGCGTTGAACAGTCGAACACCGGGGAGCTGTTTTTT. It specifies CSVEQSNTGELFF.

The J gene is TRBJ2-2, the V gene TRBV7-3; D unresolved. The CDR3 runs to 13 residues. Germline V gene lookup returns CDR1 SGHTA and CDR2 FQGTGA. The germline V and J ends were trimmed by 1 base and 6 bases, with 6 bases remaining between them. The CDR3 nucleotides read TGTGCCAGCAGCTTAATATCCCCCGGGGAGCTGTTTTTT. Protein sequence: CASSLISPGELFF.

This clone occurred once. This sequence joins TRBV5-1 and TRBJ1-4, with no clear D. The germline V gene has CDR1 SGHRS and CDR2 YFSETQ. There are 13 residues in the CDR3. V lost 4 bases, J lost 7 bases, and 11 bases lay in between. CDR3 sequence reads: CASSPGSGEKLFF. CDR3 nucleotide sequence: TGCGCCAGCAGCCCCGGAAGCGGTGAAAAACTGTTTTTT.

This clone was counted between two and nine times. The CDR3 sequence: CASSLSASGHYEQYF. Written as DNA, the CDR3 is TGTGCCAGCAGCTTATCGGCTAGCGGCCACTACGAGCAGTACTTC. V usage is TRBV7-8 and J usage is TRBJ2-7; 7 nucleotides match TRBD2. Germline V lookup: CDR1 SGHVS, CDR2 FQNEAQ. CDR3 length: 15 amino acids. V lost 2 bases and J lost 3; bases outside the gene matches: 7.

A few counts support this clone. The CDR3 loop reads CASSKQGVNGYTF. Here the CDR3 DNA reads TGTGCCAGCAGCAAACAGGGAGTTAATGGCTACACCTTC. The chain recombines TRBV9 with TRBJ1-2; weak D call: TRBD1 (6 bases). The CDR3 loop spans 13 amino acids. CDR1 is SGDLS, CDR2 YYNGEE, per germline. The ends were cut back, 4 bases at V and 6 bases at J, with 13 bases in the middle.

J is TRBJ2-3 and V is TRBV27; 7 positions match TRBD2. V lost 5 bases to trimming and J lost 6 bases; unmatched junction nucleotides: 14. Germline V gene sequence: CDR1 MNHEY, CDR2 SMNVEV (reference sequence). CDR3 length: 16 amino acids. The CDR3, as DNA: TGTGCCAGCAGTCCCAGAGACCGGGGAGGGCGCGATACGCAGTATTTT. Translation gives CASSPRDRGGRDTQYF.

V is TRBV21-1 and J is TRBJ1-5; the listed D gene, TRBD1, was not tested against the DNA. TRBV21-1 corresponds to a pseudogene. The CDR3 consists of 14 residues. The CDR3 DNA sequence: TGTGCCAGCAGCAAAGGACACAGCAATCAGCCCCAGCATTTT. It specifies CASSKGHSNQPQHF.

This clone was observed a few times. V usage is TRBV30 and J usage is TRBJ1-5, with 7 bases matching TRBD1. CDR3 length: 17 residues. Germline trimming cut 0 bases from V and 3 bases from J; bases unmatched to any gene: 11. In germline, CDR1 is GTSNPN, CDR2 SVGIG (reference sequence). Written as DNA, the CDR3 is TGTGCCTGGAGTGTAGGAACGGGACAGAGGAACAATCAGCCCCAGCATTTT. It is translated as CAWSVGTGQRNNQPQHF.

This chain connects TRBV27 to TRBJ1-2; 10 bases match TRBD1. Trimming cost V 5 bases and J 6 bases; bases outside gene matches: 6. This CDR3 has 14 residues. Germline V lookup: CDR1 MNHEY, CDR2 SMNVEV (reference sequence). This chain's CDR3 is CASSDRGHEDGYTF. In DNA form, the CDR3 reads TGTGCCAGCAGTGACAGGGGGCATGAAGATGGCTACACCTTC.

The chain employs TRBV5-6 and TRBJ1-2, with 9 positions matching TRBD1. CDR3 size: 14 residues. Looked up from germline, CDR1 is SGHDT and CDR2 is YYEEEE. V lost 6 bases, J lost 3 bases, and 6 bases stayed unmatched. CDR3 sequence: CASTPGQGYYGYTF. CDR3 bases: TGTGCCAGCACCCCGGGACAGGGATACTATGGCTACACCTTC.

J is TRBJ1-2 and V is TRBV28; the D gene is possibly TRBD1 (5 bases). Germline CDR1 and CDR2: MDHEN and SYDVKM. V was clipped by 6 bases and J by 0 bases, with 14 bases between them. The CDR3 length is 15 residues. The CDR3 is CASRIGVIANYGYTF. CDR3 DNA: TGTGCCAGCAGAATAGGGGTGATTGCTAACTATGGCTACACCTTC.

DNA for the CDR3: TGTGCCAGCACGCCCGGACTCGCGGCTAATGAAAAACTGTTTTTT. As protein: CASTPGLAANEKLFF. V is TRBV28 and J is TRBJ1-4; D ambiguous. The germline V and J ends were trimmed by 7 bases and 3 bases, with 15 bases remaining between them. This CDR3 spans 15 amino acids. Germline V lookup: CDR1 MDHEN, CDR2 SYDVKM.

The chain carries TRBV4-2 and TRBJ2-1; tentatively, D is TRBD2 (5 bases). The CDR3 covers 18 residues. Germline values: CDR1 LGHNA, CDR2 YNFKEQ. V shed 0 bases and J shed 0 bases, with 15 bases lying between them. In DNA, the CDR3 is TGTGCCAGCAGCCAAGAATCGGGATTCGCCCTCTCCTACAATGAGCAGTTCTTC. Translated, it gives CASSQESGFALSYNEQFF.

The chain carries TRBV5-4 and TRBJ2-3; TRBD1 matches at 7 bases. CDR1 and CDR2 (germline): SGHNT, YYREEE (reference sequence). J gave up 2 bases and V 2 bases, and 2 bases lay outside the gene matches. The CDR3 has 14 amino acids. Here the CDR3 DNA reads TGTGCCAGCAGCTTACAGGGGATCACAGATACGCAGTATTTT. Its protein is CASSLQGITDTQYF.

This clone was seen just once. This chain connects TRBV6-1 to TRBJ2-2; 8 positions agree with TRBD1. J gave up 5 bases and V 4 bases, and 9 bases lay outside the gene matches. Germline lookup yields CDR1 MNHNS and CDR2 SASEGT. This CDR3 is 16 amino acids long. The CDR3 protein is CASSGPGGGRTGELFF. The DNA of the CDR3 is TGTGCCAGCAGTGGCCCAGGGGGCGGCAGGACCGGGGAGCTGTTTTTT.

The sample holds a few counts of this clone. The chain combines TRBV28 with TRBJ2-3; possibly TRBD1 for D (7 bases). With 6 bases removed from V and 5 bases from J, the gap between germline ends came to 18 bases. This CDR3 contains 15 residues. The germline V gene has CDR1 MDHEN and CDR2 SYDVKM. The CDR3 DNA reads as TGTGCCAGCAGCCCAACCGGCAGGGGGGTAGATACGCAGTATTTT. Amino acid sequence: CASSPTGRGVDTQYF.

This chain links TRBV15 with TRBJ2-5, with a weak D call TRBD2 (6 bases). Per the germline V gene, CDR1 is LNHNV and CDR2 is YYDKDF (reference sequence). The CDR3 totals 15 residues. Trimming stripped 0 bases from V and 11 bases from J, with 19 bases between. CDR3 in amino acids: CATSRDLAGLREQYF. As DNA, the CDR3 is TGTGCCACCAGCAGAGATCTCGCGGGGTTGAGAGAGCAGTACTTC.

V usage is TRBV5-1 and J usage is TRBJ2-1; weak D call: TRBD2 (6 bases). The germline CDR1 and CDR2 sequences are SGHRS and YFSETQ. Trimming removed 4 bases at V and 8 bases at J, with 16 bases between. The CDR3 runs 14 residues. The CDR3 is CASSNIPKRDEQFF. As DNA, the CDR3 is TGCGCCAGCAGCAACATACCCAAGCGGGATGAGCAGTTCTTC.

The V and J genes are TRBV5-1 and TRBJ2-2; D unresolved. There are 17 residues in the CDR3. The V gene lost 0 bases and the J gene lost 7 bases, with 19 bases spanning the gap. Germline V gene lookup returns CDR1 SGHRS and CDR2 YFSETQ. The CDR3 region is CASSLVTGWLEGGELFF. CDR3 bases: TGCGCCAGCAGCTTGGTTACGGGTTGGTTAGAAGGCGGGGAGCTGTTTTTT.

This sequence joins TRBV13 and TRBJ2-5; 11 nucleotides line up with TRBD2. From germline, CDR1 is PRHDT and CDR2 FYEKMQ (reference sequence). V shed 5 bases, J shed 5 bases, and the junction held 10 bases outside the gene matches. The CDR3 is 16 amino acids. The CDR3 protein is CASSLLAGVARETQYF. The CDR3 DNA follows: TGTGCCAGCAGCCTACTAGCGGGAGTAGCCCGGGAGACCCAGTACTTC.

The rearrangement joins TRBV5-4 to TRBJ2-7; 9 bases map to TRBD1. Germline V gene lookup returns CDR1 SGHNT and CDR2 YYREEE (reference sequence). V shed 4 bases and J 3 bases; nucleotides not matched to a gene: 11. This CDR3 comprises 16 residues. This CDR3 reads CASSQHSGTGIYEQYF. CDR3 in DNA: TGTGCCAGCAGCCAACATTCCGGGACAGGGATCTACGAGCAGTACTTC.

The rearrangement links TRBV28 to TRBJ2-7; D unresolved. Trimming cost V 5 bases and J 8 bases, with 10 bases left between them. The CDR3 is 11 amino acids. Germline lookup yields CDR1 MDHEN and CDR2 SYDVKM. The CDR3 sequence is CASSTVGQQYF. In DNA, the CDR3 is TGTGCCAGCAGTACAGTCGGTCAGCAGTACTTC.